These T cell receptor beta chains were read from a single sample in a study of long-term antiretroviral therapy in people with HIV. Clones were read by immunoSEQ multiplex PCR, and TCRdb kept only the in-frame ones, dropping some. The top ten clones hold around 4.2% of a sample with 25,000 to 35,000 clones, approximately 91% of them seen once. The input for sequencing was unsorted PBMCs, taken 3.1 years after starting antiretroviral therapy. The receptors originated from a man aged 18-30 years with HIV. Both conserved end residues are part of each CDR3. The D gene is left open where the match is weak. Rows give clone size only sometimes, using once, few, many, or a class for an expanded clone.

j_gene	d_gene	abundance	v_gene	CDR3nt	CDR3aa
TRBJ1-3	.	.	TRBV15	TGTGCCACCAGTCGGGACGGATCTGGAAACACCATATATTTT	CATSRDGSGNTIYF
TRBJ1-2	.	.	TRBV15	TGTGCCACCAGCAGAGATCTTGGCGGGAACTATGGCTACACCTTC	CATSRDLGGNYGYTF
TRBJ2-7	TRBD2	.	TRBV19	TGTGCCAGTAGTAGGAGCGGGACTTACTACGAGCAGTACTTC	CASSRSGTYYEQYF
TRBJ2-7	.	once	TRBV13	TGTGCCAGCAGCTTCTTAGGAGACGAGCAGTACTTC	CASSFLGDEQYF
TRBJ2-5	.	.	TRBV9	TGTGCCAGCAGCTCTCCCGGCCCCCAGTACTTC	CASSSPGPQYF
TRBJ1-1	.	.	TRBV30	TGTGCCTGGATCGGAGGGGAGAGGCGAACTGAAGCTTTCTTT	CAWIGGERRTEAFF
TRBJ2-7	.	.	TRBV4-1	TGCGCCAGCTCTAGGCCCGGAGGGTCGAACGAGCAGTACTTC	CASSRPGGSNEQYF
TRBJ1-1	TRBD1	.	TRBV7-2	TGTGCCAGCAGCTTCAGGGGGGACGGGGGTCCTGAAGCTTTCTTT	CASSFRGDGGPEAFF
TRBJ1-6	.	.	TRBV9	TGTGCCAGCAGCGTCAATTCACCCCTCCACTTT	CASSVNSPLHF
TRBJ1-5	.	.	TRBV4-3	TGCGCCAGCAGCCAAGATTGGGGACCCAATCAGCCCCAGCATTTT	CASSQDWGPNQPQHF
TRBJ2-7	TRBD2	.	TRBV6-1	TGTGCCAGCAGTGTTGGCGGGGGGGCGTACGAGCAGTACTTC	CASSVGGGAYEQYF
TRBJ2-7	.	.	TRBV10-3	TGTGCCATCAGTGACAGGGCGGCCTCCTACGAGCAGTACTTC	CAISDRAASYEQYF
TRBJ1-4	TRBD1	.	TRBV7-9	TGTGCCAGCAGCTCTAGACAGGGAAATGAAAAACTGTTTTTT	CASSSRQGNEKLFF
TRBJ2-2	.	.	TRBV29-1	TGCAGCGTCCTAGTCCGGGATTTCGCCGGGGAGCTGTTTTTT	CSVLVRDFAGELFF
TRBJ1-5	.	.	TRBV2	TGTGCCAGCAGCGGACAGTTCTCTCAGCCCCAGCATTTT	CASSGQFSQPQHF
TRBJ1-1	.	.	TRBV5-1	TGCGCCAGCGGGGGCCCGGGGGACACTGAAGCTTTCTTT	CASGGPGDTEAFF
TRBJ2-2	.	.	TRBV11-1	TGTGCCAGCAGCCCCAGTAGTCGGAGTGGTACCGGGGAGCTGTTTTTT	CASSPSSRSGTGELFF
TRBJ2-5	TRBD1	.	TRBV9	TGTGCCAGCAGCGTAGCCCGGGACAGGGATGATCGAGAGACCCAGTACTTC	CASSVARDRDDRETQYF
TRBJ2-3	.	.	TRBV15	TGTGCCACCAGCAGAGATCAAGCCACAGATACGCAGTATTTT	CATSRDQATDTQYF
TRBJ2-2	.	.	TRBV4-3	TGCGCCAGCAGCCAAACAACCGGGGAGCTGTTTTTT	CASSQTTGELFF
TRBJ2-7	.	.	TRBV28	TGTGCCAGCATGGGACGATACGAGCAGTACTTC	CASMGRYEQYF
TRBJ2-1	.	.	TRBV2	TGTGCCAGCAAAGTTAAACTCCCTAGAAATGAGCAGTTCTTC	CASKVKLPRNEQFF
TRBJ2-3	.	once	TRBV9	TGTGCCAGCAGCGCAGGATTAATGGAGAAGGGTACGCAGTATTTT	CASSAGLMEKGTQYF
TRBJ1-1	.	.	TRBV6-5	TGTGCCAGCAGACAGGGGAACACTGAAGCTTTCTTT	CASRQGNTEAFF
TRBJ2-7	TRBD1	.	TRBV27	TGTGCCAGCAGTCCGGACAGGGGGAATCTCTACGAGCAGTACTTC	CASSPDRGNLYEQYF
TRBJ1-2	TRBD1	.	TRBV11-2	TGTGCCAGCAGTCCATACGGCAGGGGGCGCGATGGCTACACCTTC	CASSPYGRGRDGYTF
TRBJ1-2	.	.	TRBV14	TGTGCCAGCAGCCAAGGGCGAAACTCATCTCTTAGAAGCTACACCTTC	CASSQGRNSSLRSYTF
TRBJ2-7	TRBD1	.	TRBV6-5	TGTGCCAGCAGTCCGGACAGGGTGTACGAGCAGTACTTC	CASSPDRVYEQYF
TRBJ1-2	.	.	TRBV5-6	TGTGCCAGCAGCAATGGACAGACTTATGGCTACACCTTC	CASSNGQTYGYTF
TRBJ1-2	.	.	TRBV4-1	TGCGCCAGCAGCCAAGTTGTGTTTAAGTATGGCTACACCTTC	CASSQVVFKYGYTF
TRBJ2-1	.	.	TRBV5-1	TGCGCCAGCAGCCGGGCTGGGCTTAGGCAGATGAACGATGAGCAGTTCTTC	CASSRAGLRQMNDEQFF
TRBJ2-1	TRBD1	.	TRBV10-3	TGTGCCATGGGGACAGTCCGCGGTGAGCAGTTCTTC	CAMGTVRGEQFF
TRBJ2-1	.	.	TRBV21-1	TGTGCCAGCAGTTTACAGGAAAGGGATGAGGGGCCCAACAATGAGCAGTTCTTC	CASSLQERDEGPNNEQFF
TRBJ1-6	.	.	TRBV18	TGTGCCAGCTCAGAAGGGTTCCGCTCACCCCTCCACTTT	CASSEGFRSPLHF
TRBJ2-1	TRBD2	.	TRBV6-1	TGTGCCAGCAGTGAAACCCCAGCGGGGGGCCGGGACAATGAGCAGTTCTTC	CASSETPAGGRDNEQFF
TRBJ1-2	.	.	TRBV9	TGTGCCAGCAGCGTCGGAAACTATGGCTACACCTTC	CASSVGNYGYTF
TRBJ1-1	TRBD1	.	TRBV4-2	TGTGCCAGCAGCCCTGGACAGGACCCCTGGACTGAAGCTTTCTTT	CASSPGQDPWTEAFF
TRBJ2-3	.	.	TRBV30	TGTGCCTGGAGTGTACCCGGGATCACAGATACGCAGTATTTT	CAWSVPGITDTQYF
TRBJ1-5	.	.	TRBV19	TGTGCCAGTAGGGACCTTGGCAATCAGCCCCAGCATTTT	CASRDLGNQPQHF
TRBJ2-3	.	.	TRBV6-6	TGTGCCAGCAGTTACGCCGGCATCGGCACAGATACGCAGTATTTT	CASSYAGIGTDTQYF
TRBJ1-2	.	few	TRBV6-5	TGTGCCAGCAGTACACTGGGGACGGTCGGTGGCTACACCTTC	CASSTLGTVGGYTF
TRBJ2-7	.	.	TRBV30	TGTGCCTGGAGTGTACGGGATGTAACCTACGAGCAGTACTTC	CAWSVRDVTYEQYF
TRBJ2-7	.	.	TRBV11-2	TGTGCCAGCAGCTTAAACGAGCAGTACTTC	CASSLNEQYF
TRBJ2-3	.	.	TRBV9	TGTGCCAGCAGCGGAAATGGAGGGGCCGGCACAGATACGCAGTATTTT	CASSGNGGAGTDTQYF
TRBJ2-7	.	once	TRBV4-2	TGTGCCAGCAGCAGGGACCGGGGCAGCCCAACCTACGAGCAGTACTTC	CASSRDRGSPTYEQYF
TRBJ2-7	TRBD1	.	TRBV12-5	TGTGCTAGTGGTTCAACCGACAGGGAGCGTACCTACGAGCAGTACTTC	CASGSTDRERTYEQYF
TRBJ2-2	.	.	TRBV9	TGTGCCAGCAGCCCCCCCGCCGGGGAGCTGTTTTTT	CASSPPAGELFF
TRBJ2-7	.	.	TRBV6-1	TGTGCCAGCAGTGCATTAACTAGCTCCTACGAGCAGTACTTC	CASSALTSSYEQYF
TRBJ2-4	TRBD2	.	TRBV4-2	TGTGCCAGCAGCCAAGTAGCGGGAGCAGCCAAAAACATTCAGTACTTC	CASSQVAGAAKNIQYF
TRBJ2-1	.	.	TRBV15	TGTGCCACCAGCAGAGATCGGGCAGACCAGGGGGAGCAGTTCTTC	CATSRDRADQGEQFF
TRBJ2-1	.	.	TRBV7-9	TGTGCCAGCAGCTTATTTTTCCCCAGCGACAATGAGCAGTTCTTC	CASSLFFPSDNEQFF
TRBJ2-5	.	.	TRBV7-2	TGTGCCAGCAGCTTAGGGGCACAGGACACACAAGAGACCCAGTACTTC	CASSLGAQDTQETQYF
TRBJ1-2	.	.	TRBV21-1	TGTGCCAGCAGCAAACCTTCTCAGAGGGCCCCCTATGGCTACACCTTC	CASSKPSQRAPYGYTF